The sequence of this T cell receptor (beta chain) was determined in a study of blood T cell repertoires in COVID-19. Study-level background: Some COVID-19 samples were acute and others convalescent; all came from the United States, Italy and Spain. PBMCs, B-cell-depleted T cells, or T cells provided the cDNA or gDNA that made up the material.

V was cut by 4 bases and J by 3 bases, with 16 bases left in between. The length of the CDR3 is 15 residues. Per germline, CDR1 SGHDT and CDR2 YYEEEE. All enrollees were about 18 to 89 years old and from under 25 US areas. Recovered status in Cohort 3 required two negative PCRs, clearance, or symptom resolution. Method: immunoSEQ multiplex PCR; TCRdb's copy keeps in-frame clones and lacks some. The table records about 160,000 clones, approximately 82% of them present only once. The clonotype comes from a man aged 60-69 years who had recovered from COVID-19. Sequenced: PBMCs or T cells enriched from blood (not recorded which). The chain combines TRBV5-6 with TRBJ1-1; weak D call: TRBD1 (5 bases). CDR3 DNA sequence: TGTGCCAGCAGCCCAGGGTTCGGTTGGGACACTGAAGCTTTCTTT. Translated, it gives CASSPGFGWDTEAFF.